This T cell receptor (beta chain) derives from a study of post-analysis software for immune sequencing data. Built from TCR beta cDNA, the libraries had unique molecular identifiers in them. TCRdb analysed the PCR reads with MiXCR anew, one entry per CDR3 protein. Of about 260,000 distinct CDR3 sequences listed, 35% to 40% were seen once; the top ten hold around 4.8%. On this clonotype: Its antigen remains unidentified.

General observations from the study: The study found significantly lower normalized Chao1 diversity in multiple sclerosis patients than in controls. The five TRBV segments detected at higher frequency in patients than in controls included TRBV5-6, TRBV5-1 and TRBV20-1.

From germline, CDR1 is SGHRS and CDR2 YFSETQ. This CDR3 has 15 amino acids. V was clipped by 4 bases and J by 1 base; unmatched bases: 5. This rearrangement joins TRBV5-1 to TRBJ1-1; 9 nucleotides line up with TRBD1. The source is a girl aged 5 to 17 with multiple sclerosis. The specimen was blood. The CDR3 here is CASSPSTGGNTEAFF. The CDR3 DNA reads TGCGCCAGCAGCCCATCGACAGGGGGGAACACTGAAGCTTTCTTT.